Following are 29 T cell receptor beta chains from one sample sequenced in a study of T-cell reconstitution after alpha-beta-depleted transplantation in children. Preparation of the TCRbeta library used unique molecular identifiers. In TCRdb, the PCR reads were re-called with MiXCR into one record per CDR3 protein. The table lists around 3,400 distinct CDR3 sequences, around 23% of them singletons. Sequenced material: PBMCs, mostly from graft donor cells, taken 60 days after TCRalphabeta/CD19-depleted stem cell transplant. The origin of the receptors is a male patient between 2 and 9 years old who had a stem cell transplant for acute lymphoblastic leukemia, so the T cells may come from the graft donor.

This clonotype occurred many times. The rearrangement joins TRBV7-8 to TRBJ2-2; the D gene is possibly TRBD2 (6 bases). Germline lookup yields CDR1 SGHVS and CDR2 FQNEAQ. Trimming left V 6 bases short and J 7 bases short, with 18 bases between. The CDR3 runs to 15 residues. Here the CDR3 DNA reads TGTGCCAGCAGAAAAAAGAAGTGGGGAGGCGGGGAGCTGTTTTTT. Amino acid sequence: CASRKKKWGGGELFF.

By sample fraction, this clonotype is medium-sized (0.01 to 0.1%). The CDR3 loop reads CASSSSGTSGISYNEQFF. In nucleotides, the CDR3 is TGTGCCAGCAGCTCGTCCGGGACTAGCGGGATCTCCTACAATGAGCAGTTCTTC. J is TRBJ2-1 and V is TRBV7-3; 13 bases are shared with TRBD2. V shed 4 bases and J 0 bases; nucleotides not matched to a gene: 6. Germline CDR1 SGHTA, CDR2 FQGTGA. CDR3 length: 18 amino acids.

By proportion, this clonotype is large. The rearrangement links TRBV28 to TRBJ2-7, with D hard to call. The germline V gene has CDR1 MDHEN and CDR2 SYDVKM. The CDR3 is 12 residues long. V dropped 3 bases and J dropped 2 bases, with 5 bases sitting between them. DNA for the CDR3: TGTGCCAGCAGTTTGCAGACCTACGAGCAGTACTTC. It yields the protein CASSLQTYEQYF.

This clonotype counts as medium-sized. The chain joins TRBV7-2 to TRBJ2-7, with 7 bases lining up with TRBD1. This CDR3 contains 13 residues. Germline CDR1 and CDR2: SGHTA and FQGNSA. V was clipped by 10 bases and J by 5 bases; unmatched bases: 11. CDR3 sequence (DNA): TGTGCCAACAACCGGGACAGCTACCACGAGCAGTACTTC. Protein product: CANNRDSYHEQYF.

The table lists this clonotype with many counts. This chain connects TRBV28 to TRBJ1-1; 8 positions agree with TRBD1. Germline CDR1 is MDHEN and CDR2 is SYDVKM. The CDR3 runs 14 residues. V trimming: 6 bases; J trimming: 4 bases; junction bases outside the gene matches: 7. This CDR3 is CASSPGGTGTEAFF. The CDR3 DNA is TGTGCCAGCAGCCCAGGGGGCACGGGCACTGAAGCTTTCTTT.

This clonotype was detected ten times or more. This chain connects TRBV29-1 to TRBJ2-7; TRBD1 might be the D (6 bases). This CDR3 has 13 residues. CDR1 is SQVTM and CDR2 is ANQGSEA in the germline V gene. Between the trimmed V and J ends, which lost 3 bases and 2 bases, there was a span of 11 bases. As DNA, the CDR3 is TGCAGCGTTGAGGCAGGGGAAACCTACGAGCAGTACTTC. Amino acid sequence: CSVEAGETYEQYF.

Relative to its sample, this clonotype is medium-sized. The chain links TRBV4-2 to TRBJ2-7; 8 bases map to TRBD2. Germline V lookup: CDR1 LGHNA, CDR2 YNFKEQ. The CDR3 is 14 residues long. V dropped 1 base and J dropped 6; count of bases not matched to a gene: 5. CDR3 region: CASSQAGTRGEQYF. The CDR3 DNA sequence: TGTGCCAGCAGCCAAGCAGGGACTAGGGGCGAGCAGTACTTC.

This clonotype is medium-sized within its sample. The chain uses TRBV6-1 and TRBJ2-1; no definite D call. V was cut by 11 bases and J by 7 bases, with 15 bases left in between. Germline CDR1 and CDR2: MNHNS and SASEGT. The CDR3 totals 12 residues. CDR3 nucleotide sequence: TGTGCCCACGGCTTGGGTTGGAATGAGCAGTTCTTC. Amino acids: CAHGLGWNEQFF.

This clonotype was seen once. The chain uses TRBV29-1 and TRBJ2-3, with D maybe TRBD2 (5 bases). The CDR3 runs to 12 residues. Germline V CDR1 and CDR2: SQVTM, ANQGSEA. Between the trimmed V and J ends, which lost 7 bases and 5 bases, there was a span of 13 bases. The CDR3 reads CSGVSGKDTQYF. The CDR3 DNA reads TGCAGCGGAGTGTCGGGGAAAGATACGCAGTATTTT.

This clonotype was detected many times. V usage is TRBV28 and J usage is TRBJ2-3; no firm D call. Germline CDR1 is MDHEN and CDR2 is SYDVKM. The V end was cut by 2 bases, the J end by 5 bases, with 8 bases between. The CDR3 is 13 residues long. Here the CDR3 DNA reads TGTGCCAGCAGTTTAAATTTCGGAGATACGCAGTATTTT. Translating gives CASSLNFGDTQYF.

The V call is TRBV29-1, the J call TRBJ2-1; no firm D call. V was cut by 7 bases and J by 4 bases, with 8 bases left in between. This CDR3 has 11 residues. Germline V gene data show CDR1 as SQVTM and CDR2 as ANQGSEA. CDR3 DNA sequence: TGCAGCGCGGAAGGGTACAATGAGCAGTTCTTC. This sequence encodes CSAEGYNEQFF.

This clonotype was recorded at least ten times. This chain connects TRBV30 to TRBJ1-1; D not certain. Germline V gene data show CDR1 as GTSNPN and CDR2 as SVGIG (reference sequence). Between the trimmed V and J ends, which lost 0 bases and 5 bases, there was a span of 10 bases. The length of the CDR3 is 13 residues. The CDR3 sequence is CAWSVAGNTEAFF. The CDR3 bases are TGTGCCTGGAGTGTAGCGGGGAATACTGAAGCTTTCTTT.

This clonotype rates as hyperexpanded. V usage is TRBV9 and J usage is TRBJ2-4; a weak D match, TRBD1 (6 bases). The germline V gene encodes CDR1 SGDLS and CDR2 YYNGEE. This CDR3 comprises 15 residues. Trimming took off 2 bases at V and 1 base at J, with 10 bases between the two ends. CDR3 sequence reads: CASSVRGNAKNIQYF. The CDR3 bases are TGTGCCAGCAGCGTCAGGGGTAATGCCAAAAACATTCAGTACTTC.

This clonotype rates as medium-sized. This sequence joins TRBV7-9 and TRBJ2-5; D ambiguous. The CDR3 totals 14 residues. V lost 2 bases, J lost 1 base, and 8 bases lay in between. Germline V gives CDR1 SEHNR, CDR2 FQNEAQ (reference sequence). CDR3: CASSLTETQETQYF. CDR3 coding DNA: TGTGCCAGCAGCTTAACGGAAACCCAAGAGACCCAGTACTTC.

This clonotype is labeled as medium-sized. CDR3 in DNA: TGCGCCAGCAGCTTGGACAGAGAGACCCAGTACTTC. Its translation: CASSLDRETQYF. This chain uses TRBV5-1 with TRBJ2-5; D remains ambiguous. Deletions cut 0 bases from V and 4 bases from J, with 4 bases between. Germline assignment: CDR1 SGHRS and CDR2 YFSETQ. This CDR3 is built from 12 residues.

By its share, this clonotype is medium-sized. V is TRBV7-3 and J is TRBJ2-1, with D unclear. Per the germline V gene, CDR1 is SGHTA and CDR2 is FQGTGA. V shed 5 bases and J shed 7 bases, with 9 bases lying between them. The CDR3 has 12 residues. CDR3 bases: TGTGCCAGCAGCCCCACGGGTAATGAGCAGTTCTTC. This encodes CASSPTGNEQFF.

This clonotype was detected many times. The chain joins TRBV7-9 to TRBJ2-7; 8 bases are shared with TRBD1. The CDR3 loop spans 15 amino acids. Trimming took 3 bases from V and 5 from J; bases not matched to a gene: 9. CDR1 is SEHNR and CDR2 is FQNEAQ in the germline V gene (reference sequence). The CDR3 protein is CASSLSQGVIHEQYF. The CDR3 nucleotides read TGTGCCAGCAGCTTGTCACAGGGGGTAATCCACGAGCAGTACTTC.

This clonotype appeared many times. This chain connects TRBV28 to TRBJ2-7, with TRBD1 as a possible D gene (5 bases). V lost 7 bases and J lost 3, with 13 bases in between. Looked up from germline, CDR1 is MDHEN and CDR2 is SYDVKM. The CDR3 is 13 amino acids. CDR3 residues: CASMGKGNYEQYF. As DNA, the CDR3 is TGTGCCAGCATGGGTAAGGGGAACTACGAGCAGTACTTC.

This clonotype was seen just once. V usage is TRBV3-1 and J usage is TRBJ1-1, with TRBD1 as a possible D gene (6 bases). From germline, CDR1 is LGHDT and CDR2 YNNKEL (reference sequence). This CDR3 region has 14 residues. Trimming removed 3 bases at V and 6 bases at J, with 14 bases between. In nucleotides, the CDR3 is TGTGCCAGCAGCCATCGGGACATGTTCGCTGAAGCTTTCTTT. As protein: CASSHRDMFAEAFF.

The table lists this clonotype with many counts. The chain links TRBV2 to TRBJ2-1, with a possible D match to TRBD1 (5 bases). Per the germline V gene, CDR1 is SNHLY and CDR2 is FYNNEI. CDR3 size: 12 residues. V gave up 6 bases and J gave up 10 bases, with 13 bases separating them. The CDR3 region is CASRPDSAEQFF. CDR3 nucleotides: TGTGCCAGCAGGCCCGACAGCGCCGAGCAGTTCTTC.

By share, this clonotype counts as medium-sized. The chain recombines TRBV12-3 or TRBV12-4 with TRBJ2-3, with D unclear. This CDR3 has 12 residues. The V and J ends lost 5 bases and 6 bases respectively, with 9 bases between them. CDR3 protein: CASSPRLDTQYF. In nucleotides, the CDR3 is TGTGCCAGCAGTCCGAGGTTGGATACGCAGTATTTT.

This clonotype has ten or more counts. This sequence joins TRBV20-1 and TRBJ2-1; a weak D match, TRBD2 (5 bases). The CDR3 length is 14 residues. Germline loops: CDR1 DFQATT, CDR2 SNEGSKA (reference sequence). V was clipped by 5 bases and J by 8 bases, with 19 bases between them. For the CDR3, the DNA is TGCAGTGCTCCCAACTCGGGCGGGTTGCATGAGCAGTTCTTC. This codes for CSAPNSGGLHEQFF.

In this sample, this clonotype turned up many times. The CDR3 loop is CATPGTETSYEQYF. The CDR3 DNA is TGTGCCACCCCCGGGACAGAAACTTCCTACGAGCAGTACTTC. V is TRBV24-1 and J is TRBJ2-7; the match to TRBD1 covers 7 bases. The CDR3 consists of 14 residues. J was trimmed by 1 base and V by 9 bases; bases with no gene match: 8. Per the germline V gene, CDR1 is KGHDR and CDR2 is SFDVKD.

The genes are TRBV3-1 and TRBJ1-2; D gene uncertain. Germline CDR1 is LGHDT and CDR2 is YNNKEL (reference sequence). V shed 10 bases and J shed 1 base, with 28 bases lying between them. This CDR3 comprises 18 residues. The CDR3 bases are TGTGCCACCTGCCGCACCAAATCGGCAGCCTCTATTAACTATGGCTACACCTTC. Encoded protein: CATCRTKSAASINYGYTF.

In its sample, this clonotype is medium-sized. The V and J genes are TRBV7-9 and TRBJ2-7, with TRBD2 matching 7 bases. Unmatched junction bases numbered 10, after V lost 6 bases and J lost 2 bases. The germline V gene has CDR1 SEHNR and CDR2 FQNEAQ (reference sequence). The CDR3 totals 15 residues. The chain's CDR3 is CASSPLRGTTYEQYF. Written as DNA, the CDR3 is TGTGCCAGCAGTCCCCTAAGAGGGACTACCTACGAGCAGTACTTC. Full variable domain (remainder filled in from reference TRBV7-9 and TRBJ2-7): DTGVSQNPRHKITKRGQNVTFRCDPISEHNRLYWYRQTLGQGPEFLTYFQNEAQLEKSRLLSDRFSAERPKGSFSTLEIQRTEQGDSAMYLCASSPLRGTTYEQYFGPGTRLTVT.

The V call is TRBV7-2, the J call TRBJ2-1; 7 nucleotides align to TRBD2. V shed 2 bases, J shed 7 bases, and the junction held 8 bases outside the gene matches. The CDR3 spans 15 residues. Germline V gene lookup returns CDR1 SGHTA and CDR2 FQGNSA. Here the CDR3 DNA reads TGTGCCAGCAGCTTATCGGGAGGAAACTCAAATGAGCAGTTCTTC. It yields the protein CASSLSGGNSNEQFF.

At least ten counts were recorded for this clonotype. The chain uses TRBV6-5 and TRBJ1-1; a weak D match, TRBD1 (5 bases). Trimming stripped 8 bases from V and 5 bases from J, with 21 bases between. This CDR3 is built from 15 residues. Germline V gives CDR1 MNHEY, CDR2 SVGAGI. The CDR3: CASAAPGVPITEAFF. CDR3 bases: TGTGCCAGCGCCGCGCCGGGGGTTCCCATTACTGAAGCTTTCTTT.

This clonotype was counted many times. The chain links TRBV20-1 to TRBJ1-1; D not resolved. Per the germline V gene, CDR1 is DFQATT and CDR2 is SNEGSKA (reference sequence). The CDR3 spans 13 residues. Trimming took off 4 bases at V and 3 bases at J, with 12 bases between the two ends. The CDR3 DNA sequence: TGCAGTGCTAAGACCACCGGGGACACTGAAGCTTTCTTT. Translating gives CSAKTTGDTEAFF.

V is TRAV2 and J is TRBJ2-7; D ambiguous. The CDR3 length is 13 residues. Per germline, CDR1 VSNAYN and CDR2 GSKP. The CDR3 spells CASRLSDPYEQYF. The CDR3 DNA follows: TGTGCTAGCCGACTGAGTGACCCCTACGAGCAGTACTTC.